Sequencing of this T cell receptor (beta chain) was carried out in a study of blood T cell repertoires in COVID-19. Germline V CDR1 and CDR2: LGHNA, YSLEER. The CDR3 length is 14 residues. Trimming shortened V by 5 bases and J by 1 base, and 11 bases separated the two germline ends. Adults between roughly 18 and 89 years of age took part from 24 US areas. Participants reported their clinical history, and cohort assignment relied on those reports. In the study's own analysis: For nucleated cells, counts were estimated from reference gene primer amplification. Some clones are missing from TCRdb's copy, which holds only in-frame ones; the method was immunoSEQ multiplex PCR. That table supplies the V and J calls and clone size; D and trimming were determined from the DNA. Among 150,000 to 200,000 clones listed, about 88% were seen once.

The receptor was derived from a woman in her late teens or twenties who had recovered from COVID-19. The sample consisted of PBMCs or T cells enriched from blood (not recorded which). J is TRBJ1-1 and V is TRBV4-3; no reliable D call. CDR3 in amino acids: CASSFRETNTEAFF. The DNA of the CDR3 is TGCGCCAGCAGCTTCCGGGAAACGAACACTGAAGCTTTCTTT.